What follows are 27 T cell receptor beta chains derived from one specimen sequenced in a study of regulatory T cells in long-lasting Graves disease. The time point was: newly diagnosed GD, antithyroid drugs for less than 3 months. PBMC RNA was the source of the TCR library. Relying on iRepertoire HTBI primers and Arm-PCR of CDR3 regions, the team built TCR beta libraries. Using its own MiXCR run on the multiplex PCR reads, TCRdb lists one record per CDR3 protein. The repertoire holds some 220,000 distinct CDR3 sequences, with about 19% as singletons. The sample was also linked to a second study, of T cells in Graves' hyperthyroidism and ophthalmopathy.

The sample in question was peripheral blood mononuclear cells (PBMCs), obtained at new diagnosis, from a patient treated with antithyroid drugs. Receptor source: a woman aged 25-40 years with Graves disease.

This clonotype was found many times. The V call is TRBV6-5, the J call TRBJ1-2, with TRBD1 matching 10 bases. The CDR3 spans 14 residues. The V and J ends lost 2 bases and 8 bases, in that order; junction bases with no gene match: 5. From germline, CDR1 is MNHEY and CDR2 SVGAGI. CDR3 in amino acids: CASSYETGGRGYTF. The CDR3 DNA sequence: TGTGCCAGCAGTTACGAGACAGGGGGCCGCGGCTACACCTTC.

This clonotype was counted a few times. The V gene is TRBV7-3, the J gene TRBJ2-1; 13 bases align to TRBD2. This CDR3 is built from 20 residues. Germline V lookup: CDR1 SGHTA, CDR2 FQGTGA. V gave up 5 bases and J gave up 8 bases; unmatched junction bases: 21. CDR3 DNA sequence: TGTGCCAGCAGCCCGAGGACAGACGACACCGGGACTAGCGGGATCGATGAGCAGTTCTTC. It translates to CASSPRTDDTGTSGIDEQFF.

This clonotype has at least ten counts. This chain links TRBV15 with TRBJ2-1; TRBD1 aligns across 7 bases. The V gene end was trimmed by 8 bases and the J gene end by 3 bases; junction bases not matched to a gene: 4. Germline loops: CDR1 LNHNV, CDR2 YYDKDF (reference sequence). CDR3 length: 13 amino acids. In DNA form, the CDR3 reads TGTGCCACCGGGACAGTCTTCTACAATGAGCAGTTCTTC. Protein: CATGTVFYNEQFF.

This clonotype was seen more than once but under ten times. The chain has TRBV5-1 and TRBJ1-4, with 12 bases matching TRBD1. The germline V gene encodes CDR1 SGHRS and CDR2 YFSETQ. This CDR3 is built from 15 residues. J gave up 7 bases and V 4 bases, and 5 bases lay outside the gene matches. The CDR3, as DNA: TGCGCCAGCAGCAGGGGACAGGGGGCTGCTGAAAAACTGTTTTTT. It yields the protein CASSRGQGAAEKLFF. Full variable domain (outside the CDR3, taken from reference TRBV5-1 and TRBJ1-4): KAGVTQTPRYLIKTRGQQVTLSCSPISGHRSVSWYQQTPGQGLQFLFEYFSETQRNKGNFPGRFSGRQFSNSRSEMNVSTLELGDSALYLCASSRGQGAAEKLFFGSGTQLSVL.

The gene calls are TRBV6-1 and TRBJ1-5, with D hard to call. The V end was cut by 7 bases, the J end by 0 bases, with 13 bases between. The V gene's germline CDR1 is MNHNS and CDR2 SASEGT. This CDR3 has 15 amino acids. Here the CDR3 DNA reads TGTGCCAGCATCCAGTCTCAGGCTAGCAATCAGCCCCAGCATTTT. As protein: CASIQSQASNQPQHF.

This clonotype was recorded many times. Relative to the germline gene, one junction end is altered; a read error may explain this. The rearrangement joins TRBV28 to TRBJ1-1; D is unclear. The germline V gene encodes CDR1 MDHEN and CDR2 SYDVKM. The CDR3 consists of 14 residues. CDR3 coding DNA: TGTGCCAGCACACTCCCTCATGAGGCCTCTGAGGCTTTCTTT. Its protein product is CASTLPHEASEAFF.

The J gene is TRBJ1-6, the V gene TRBV27; the match to TRBD1 covers 7 bases. This CDR3 is 13 amino acids long. J gave up 12 bases and V 8 bases, and 10 bases lay outside the gene matches. CDR1 and CDR2 from the germline V gene are MNHEY and SMNVEV (reference sequence). The CDR3: CASLAHRGKPLHF. In DNA, the CDR3 is TGTGCCAGCTTGGCTCACAGGGGAAAACCCCTCCACTTT.

This clonotype was counted ten times or more. CDR3 residues: CASSSLGAYEQYF. CDR3 DNA: TGTGCCAGCAGTTCCCTTGGGGCCTACGAGCAGTACTTC. The V and J genes are TRBV28 and TRBJ2-7; D is unresolved. The germline V gene has CDR1 MDHEN and CDR2 SYDVKM. CDR3 length: 13 residues. V lost 4 bases and J lost 2, with 9 bases in between.

The chain links TRBV7-2 to TRBJ1-2; D is perhaps TRBD1 (5 bases). Trimming stripped 3 bases from V and 2 bases from J, with 10 bases between. The CDR3 runs to 14 residues. Germline V gives CDR1 SGHTA, CDR2 FQGNSA. The CDR3 loop reads CASSLLAGNYGYTF. The CDR3 nucleotides read TGTGCCAGCAGCTTGCTAGCAGGGAACTATGGCTACACCTTC.

This clonotype has at least ten counts. V gene TRBV9 combines with J gene TRBJ2-5; perhaps TRBD2 as D (5 bases). The germline V and J ends were trimmed by 7 bases and 0 bases, with 13 bases remaining between them. Germline V gene sequence: CDR1 SGDLS, CDR2 YYNGEE. The CDR3 covers 14 residues. CDR3 nucleotide sequence: TGTGCCAGCGCGAATTGGGAGTACCAAGAGACCCAGTACTTC. It is translated as CASANWEYQETQYF.

This clonotype was seen repeatedly, ten times or more. The genes are TRBV11-2 and TRBJ1-2; 8 nucleotides line up with TRBD1. CDR1 is SGHAT and CDR2 is FQNNGV in the germline V gene. The junction had 9 bases not matched to a gene; V was cut back by 5 bases and J by 4 bases. This CDR3 comprises 15 residues. The CDR3, as DNA: TGTGCCAGCAGCCCCTTGGACAGGGCACCCTATGGCTACACCTTC. Amino acids: CASSPLDRAPYGYTF. Variable domain in full (rest from reference TRBV11-2 and TRBJ1-2): EAGVAQSPRYKIIEKRQSVAFWCNPISGHATLYWYQQILGQGPKLLIQFQNNGVVDDSQLPKDRFSAERLKGVDSTLKIQPAKLEDSAVYLCASSPLDRAPYGYTFGSGTRLTVV.

By proportion, this clonotype is medium-sized. The rearrangement links TRBV30 to TRBJ1-1, with D unclear. The germline V and J ends were trimmed by 1 base and 1 base, with 7 bases remaining between them. CDR1 GTSNPN and CDR2 SVGIG come from the germline V gene (reference sequence). This CDR3 contains 13 residues. CDR3 nucleotide sequence: TGTGCCTGGAGTGAAGGAACGAACACTGAAGCTTTCTTT. Amino acids: CAWSEGTNTEAFF.

A few counts support this clonotype. The chain links TRBV10-1 to TRBJ2-1, with a possible D match to TRBD2 (6 bases). Germline CDR1 is WNHNN and CDR2 is SYGVQD (reference sequence). Trimming stripped 2 bases from V and 4 bases from J, with 12 bases between. The CDR3 consists of 15 residues. The CDR3 is CASSEGTGVYNEQFF. CDR3 coding DNA: TGCGCCAGCAGTGAGGGGACGGGGGTTTACAATGAGCAGTTCTTC.

This clonotype turned up a few times. V and J are TRBV6-1 and TRBJ2-1; possibly TRBD1 for D (7 bases). CDR3 length equals 18 residues. Germline lookup yields CDR1 MNHNS and CDR2 SASEGT. The V end lost 2 bases, the J end lost 2 bases, and 19 bases lay between the germline ends. Written as DNA, the CDR3 is TGTGCCAGCAGTGAATATGGAGGGGACAGTCACCCCTACAATGAGCAGTTCTTC. Residues: CASSEYGGDSHPYNEQFF.

The rearrangement uses TRBV20-1 and TRBJ1-1, with 9 bases matching TRBD1. The CDR3 consists of 11 residues. Trimming at V came to 6 bases and at J to 10 bases, leaving 6 bases not matched to a gene. Per germline, CDR1 DFQATT and CDR2 SNEGSKA (reference sequence). The CDR3, as DNA: TGCAGTGCCCCGCCGGGACAGGGAGCTTTCTTT. Its protein is CSAPPGQGAFF.

The V call is TRBV4-2, the J call TRBJ2-4; 9 bases agree with TRBD2. This CDR3 region has 18 residues. V lost 1 base, J lost 1 base, and 8 bases stayed unmatched. The germline V gene has CDR1 LGHNA and CDR2 YNFKEQ. The DNA of the CDR3 is TGTGCCAGCAGCCAAGGTGGGGGGCTAGCGGGGGCCAAAAACATTCAGTACTTC. Translated: CASSQGGGLAGAKNIQYF.

The V and J genes are TRBV2 and TRBJ2-2; TRBD2 matches 9 bases. The CDR3 contains 16 residues. V was pared by 3 bases and J by 3 bases, with 5 bases of the junction left unmatched. The germline CDR1 and CDR2 sequences are SNHLY and FYNNEI. CDR3 residues: CASSDSGSGDTGELFF. CDR3 DNA sequence: TGTGCCAGCAGTGATAGCGGGAGCGGGGACACCGGGGAGCTGTTTTTT.

The table lists this clonotype with many counts. The chain recombines TRBV28 with TRBJ1-1, with D perhaps TRBD1 (5 bases). The germline gives CDR1 MDHEN, CDR2 SYDVKM. The V and J ends lost 7 bases and 7 bases respectively, with 7 bases between them. The CDR3 is 10 amino acids. The CDR3 sequence is CASTGGEAFF. The CDR3 bases are TGTGCCAGCACCGGGGGTGAAGCTTTCTTT.

This clonotype was counted at least ten times. The V and J genes are TRBV28 and TRBJ2-5; 8 bases map to TRBD1. Germline CDR1 reads MDHEN; CDR2 reads SYDVKM. V lost 3 bases and J lost 0; bases outside the gene matches: 9. The CDR3 runs 17 residues. The CDR3, as DNA: TGTGCCAGCAGTTTCCCGGCACACAGGGGGGACCAAGAGACCCAGTACTTC. This translates into CASSFPAHRGDQETQYF.

The chain combines TRBV27 with TRBJ2-7, with D maybe TRBD1 (6 bases). The CDR3 is 15 residues long. Per the germline V gene, CDR1 is MNHEY and CDR2 is SMNVEV (reference sequence). Trimming cost V 4 bases and J 4 bases, with 17 bases left between them. The CDR3 region has the DNA TGTGCCAGCAGTTCCCCATCGACAGGCGGGTACGAGCAGTACTTC. It encodes CASSSPSTGGYEQYF.

This clonotype appeared a few times. The rearrangement joins TRBV20-1 to TRBJ2-7; D call uncertain. The germline V gene encodes CDR1 DFQATT and CDR2 SNEGSKA (reference sequence). Trimming left V 4 bases short and J 0 bases short, with 10 bases between. The CDR3 is 13 residues long. CDR3 region: CSAIAKVSYEQYF. The CDR3 coding sequence is TGCAGTGCTATTGCGAAAGTCTCCTACGAGCAGTACTTC.

This chain joins TRBV30 and TRBJ2-4, with 7 positions matching TRBD2. The CDR3 runs to 14 residues. Germline lookup yields CDR1 GTSNPN and CDR2 SVGIG (reference sequence). J was trimmed by 0 bases and V by 4 bases; bases with no gene match: 3. The CDR3 nucleotides are TGTGCCTGGAATTTAGCGGGAGCCAAAAACATTCAGTACTTC. This translates into CAWNLAGAKNIQYF. The full variable domain, rest sourced from reference TRBV30 and TRBJ2-4, is SQTIHQWPATLVQPVGSPLSLECTVEGTSNPNLYWYRQAAGRGLQLLFYSVGIGQISSEVPQNLSASRPQDRQFILSSKKLLLSDSGFYLCAWNLAGAKNIQYFGAGTRLSVL.

This clonotype was detected only once. One end of the junction fails to match germline, which may point to a read error. This rearrangement joins TRBV4-2 to TRBJ1-5; unclear D gene. The germline gives CDR1 LGHNA, CDR2 YNFKEQ. The CDR3 runs 16 residues. For the CDR3, the DNA is TGTGCCGGCAGCCAAGATCCCGCCGGCTTCAATCAGCCCCAGCATTTT. Encoded protein: CAGSQDPAGFNQPQHF.

The rearrangement joins TRBV6-1 to TRBJ1-2, with 7 bases fitting TRBD1. V gave up 6 bases and J gave up 2 bases; unmatched junction bases: 9. Germline-derived CDR1 and CDR2 are MNHNS and SASEGT. This CDR3 comprises 15 residues. CDR3 DNA sequence: TGTGCCAGCAGGCCTTCGGGGACAGCAAACTATGGCTACACCTTC. It encodes CASRPSGTANYGYTF.

For this clonotype: A much larger clone is a single base away; this may be a read error. The chain couples TRBV4-2 to TRBJ2-7, with a tentative D call TRBD2 (6 bases). CDR3 length: 14 amino acids. Germline CDR1 LGHNA, CDR2 YNFKEQ. Trimming took off 7 bases at V and 6 bases at J, with 19 bases between the two ends. CDR3: CASTSGGVTFEQYF. CDR3 in DNA: TGTGCCAGCACCTCAGGAGGGGTTACCTTCGAGCAGTACTTC.

This clonotype was counted ten times or more. The chain recombines TRBV2 with TRBJ2-5; D ambiguous. V was clipped by 6 bases and J by 4 bases, with 9 bases between them. Germline V gene sequence: CDR1 SNHLY, CDR2 FYNNEI. The length of the CDR3 is 12 residues. DNA of the CDR3: TGTGCCAGCAGCCAAGGATCAGAGACCCAGTACTTC. Its translation is CASSQGSETQYF.

In DNA form, the CDR3 reads TGTGCCAGCAGCACAAAATATCAGCCCCAGCATTTT. Encoded protein: CASSTKYQPQHF. The chain couples TRBV7-2 to TRBJ1-5; D uncertain. This CDR3 has 12 amino acids. CDR1 is SGHTA, CDR2 FQGNSA, per germline. V shed 5 bases and J shed 5 bases, with 7 bases lying between them.